Listed below are T cell receptor beta chains from one sample, sequenced in a study of blood T cell repertoires in COVID-19. TCRdb's copy holds only in-frame clones and misses some; the assay was immunoSEQ multiplex PCR. The table has about 200,000 clones, about nine tenths seen once. The sample comprised peripheral blood. The origin of the receptors is a man aged 18 to 30 with active or convalescent COVID-19. Each CDR3 is given with its conserved first and last residue. Each record gives: V gene, J gene, CDR3 length, clone size, D gene, CDR3 DNA, CDR3 protein. D genes are given only for firm matches. The size of a clone is reported for some rows only, either as once, few or many, or as a class for expanded clones.

>TRBV30|TRBJ1-2|13|.|.
TGTGCCTGGACCTCAGGGGACAACTATGGCTACACCTTC
CAWTSGDNYGYTF
>TRBV27|TRBJ1-2|14|.|TRBD1
TGTGCCAGCAGTTTAACAGGGGCGGACTATGGCTACACCTTC
CASSLTGADYGYTF
>TRBV30|TRBJ2-7|16|.|TRBD2
TGTGCCTGGAATAAGGGACTAGCGGGGCGGTCCTACGAGCAGTACTTC
CAWNKGLAGRSYEQYF
>TRBV5-6|TRBJ1-2|13|.|.
TGTGCCAGCAGTTCGGACAGTAACTATGGCTACACCTTC
CASSSDSNYGYTF
>TRBV4-3|TRBJ1-1|8|.|.
TGCGCCAGCAGGGGAGTCCATTTT
CASRGVHF
>TRBV4-2|TRBJ1-1|14|.|.
TGTGCCAGCAGCCGGGACGGGAGCAACACTGAAGCTTTCTTT
CASSRDGSNTEAFF
>TRBV4-2|TRBJ2-2|19|few|TRBD2
TGTGCCAGCAGCCCCTTACTAGCGGGGGGTTCGATTGGCACCGGGGAGCTGTTTTTT
CASSPLLAGGSIGTGELFF
>TRBV4-3|TRBJ2-1|13|.|TRBD1
TGCGCCAGCAGCCCGGACAGGGGGCCGAAGCAGTTCTTC
CASSPDRGPKQFF
>TRBV18|TRBJ2-3|14|once|TRBD1
TGTGCCAGCTCACAAGGGACAGGGGGAGATACGCAGTATTTT
CASSQGTGGDTQYF
>TRBV15|TRBJ2-5|15|.|.
TGTGCCACCAGCAGAGTATGGGGGGTCCAAGAGACCCAGTACTTC
CATSRVWGVQETQYF
>TRBV5-1|TRBJ1-2|15|.|TRBD1
TGCGCCAGCAGCTCTGGGACAGGGGGATACTATGGCTACACCTTC
CASSSGTGGYYGYTF
>TRBV5-1|TRBJ1-3|13|.|.
TGCGCCAGCAGCAAGGACACGGGAAACACCATATATTTT
CASSKDTGNTIYF
>TRBV6-6|TRBJ2-3|15|.|.
TGTGCCACTCAACCTGGACAGGACTACACAGATACGCAGTATTTT
CATQPGQDYTDTQYF
>TRBV7-2|TRBJ1-5|14|.|.
TGTGCCAGCAGCTTAAGGCAGGGGAGTCAGCCCCAGCATTTT
CASSLRQGSQPQHF
>TRBV5-1|TRBJ1-1|15|.|.
TGCGCCAGCAGCTGGGATGGGGGCGCGTTTACTGAAGCTTTCTTT
CASSWDGGAFTEAFF
>TRBV6-5|TRBJ2-3|13|many|.
TGTGCCAGCAAGGGCGGGTACACAGATACGCAGTATTTT
CASKGGYTDTQYF
>TRBV29-1|TRBJ1-2|14|.|TRBD1
TGCAGCGTTGAAGACCAACAGGGGGTCGGTGGCTACACCTTC
CSVEDQQGVGGYTF
>TRBV30|TRBJ1-4|16|.|TRBD1
TGTGCCTGGAGTCTCCGACAGGGTGGTTTGTGGGAAAAACTGTTTTTT
CAWSLRQGGLWEKLFF
>TRBV19|TRBJ2-1|15|.|TRBD2
TGTGCCAGTAGTCAGACTAGCGGGGGGGCCAATGAGCAGTTCTTC
CASSQTSGGANEQFF
>TRBV30|TRBJ1-1|14|few|TRBD1
TGTGCCTGGACCGCAGGGGGCTGGCCCACTGAAGCTTTCTTT
CAWTAGGWPTEAFF
>TRBV7-9|TRBJ1-4|14|few|.
TGTGCCAGCAGCTCTCCCGGTGAGAATGAAAAACTGTTTTTT
CASSSPGENEKLFF
>TRBV10-3|TRBJ2-3|16|.|.
TGTGCCATCAGTGATCCGGGGGGCTCTAAGTCAGATACGCAGTATTTT
CAISDPGGSKSDTQYF
>TRBV2|TRBJ1-1|13|.|.
TGTGCCAGCAGTCTTAAGATCGGAGGTGAAGCTTTCTTT
CASSLKIGGEAFF
>TRBV6-5|TRBJ1-5|15|.|TRBD1
TGTGCCAGCAGGGGAGAGGACAGGTTGGGACAGCCCCAGCATTTT
CASRGEDRLGQPQHF
>TRBV9|TRBJ2-2|13|.|.
TGTGCCAGCAGCCCATCAGGGGCCGGGGAGCTGTTTTTT
CASSPSGAGELFF
>TRBV5-8|TRBJ2-1|16|.|TRBD2
TGTGCCACCAAACGATTAGCGGGAGGGCCCTACAATGAGCAGTTCTTC
CATKRLAGGPYNEQFF
>TRBV6-2/TRBV6-3|TRBJ2-3|13|.|.
TGTGCCAGCAGTTATCAGGGCACAGATACGCAGTATTTT
CASSYQGTDTQYF